This TCR beta chain was captured in a study of spatial heterogeneity in lung cancer. About the study: Those follow-up PBMC samples that were available underwent sequencing, at a median interval of roughly two years following resection. In the raw reads, each unique TCR and UMI combination was present more than ten times on average.

Regarding this clonotype: No antigen is known for it.

Every molecule of TCR cDNA had its own unique molecular identifier. MiXCR was run by TCRdb on the 5' RACE reads, yielding one entry per CDR3 protein. The sample has roughly 120,000 distinct CDR3 sequences, 9% to 15% seen once. General study points: Follow-up blood showed ubiquitous expanded tumor TCRs less than blood at resection did.

The CDR3 covers 17 residues. Germline V gene sequence: CDR1 MNHEY, CDR2 SVGAGI. V shed 6 bases, J shed 0 bases, and the junction held 5 bases outside the gene matches. The time point is: blood at routine non-recurrence follow-up after resection. Unsorted tumor, nontumor lung tissue or cryopreserved PBMC supplied the whole RNA. This sequence originates from a male donor with early-stage non-small cell lung cancer. The chain has TRBV6-5 and TRBJ2-3, with TRBD2 identical over 14 bases. The material sequenced was PBMCs, taken at follow-up. CDR3 sequence: CASRGLAGVASTDTQYF. In DNA form, the CDR3 reads TGTGCCAGCAGGGGACTAGCGGGGGTTGCTAGCACAGATACGCAGTATTTT.